Below, 8 T cell receptor beta chains from the same sample are listed, as sequenced in a study of blood T cell repertoires in COVID-19. Produced via immunoSEQ multiplex PCR; TCRdb's table is partial and in-frame only. Among about 350,000 clones, about 90% were seen once, and the ten largest hold 2.5% to 3%. Sequenced: PBMCs or T cells enriched from blood (not recorded which). These receptors originate from a woman aged 25 to 45 who had recovered from COVID-19.

The chain carries TRBV27 and TRBJ1-2; TRBD1 matches at 7 bases. The V and J ends lost 5 bases and 0 bases, in that order; junction bases with no gene match: 3. Germline V lookup: CDR1 MNHEY, CDR2 SMNVEV (reference sequence). The CDR3 loop spans 14 amino acids. DNA of the CDR3: TGTGCCAGCAGTCGGGACAGTACTAACTATGGCTACACCTTC. Translation: CASSRDSTNYGYTF.

The CDR3: CASSPQGVYGYTF. In nucleotides, the CDR3 is TGTGCCAGCAGTCCCCAGGGTGTCTATGGCTACACCTTC. V and J are TRBV25-1 and TRBJ1-2, with D possibly matching TRBD1 (5 bases). Trimming removed 5 bases at V and 4 bases at J, with 11 bases between. The CDR3 loop spans 13 amino acids. The germline V gene encodes CDR1 MGHDK and CDR2 SYGVNS.

The V call is TRBV27, the J call TRBJ1-4; 7 nucleotides line up with TRBD1. There are 14 residues in the CDR3. Germline-derived CDR1 and CDR2 are MNHEY and SMNVEV (reference sequence). J gave up 8 bases and V 4 bases, and 7 bases lay outside the gene matches. The DNA for the CDR3 is TGTGCCAGCAGTTCCGACAGGGTGGGGGAAAAACTGTTTTTT. It encodes CASSSDRVGEKLFF.

CDR3 DNA sequence: TGTGCCAGCAGCCAAGACAGGAAGAATTCACCCCTCCACTTT. Translated: CASSQDRKNSPLHF. The rearrangement links TRBV14 to TRBJ1-6; D not resolved. The germline V and J ends were trimmed by 0 bases and 7 bases, with 7 bases remaining between them. CDR1 SGHDN and CDR2 FVKESK come from the germline V gene. The CDR3 totals 14 residues.

The gene calls are TRBV28 and TRBJ1-1; tentative D call: TRBD1 (6 bases). Between the trimmed V and J ends, which lost 8 bases and 5 bases, there was a span of 15 bases. CDR3 length: 13 residues. From germline, CDR1 is MDHEN and CDR2 SYDVKM. This chain's CDR3 is CASPNRAGTEAFF. DNA for the CDR3: TGTGCCAGCCCCAACAGGGCGGGTACTGAAGCTTTCTTT.

The chain uses TRBV20-1 and TRBJ2-5; no clear D gene. The germline CDR1 and CDR2 sequences are DFQATT and SNEGSKA (reference sequence). The CDR3 covers 11 residues. The germline V and J ends were trimmed by 2 bases and 2 bases, with 3 bases remaining between them. The CDR3 bases are TGCAGTGCTAGACCGCAAGAGACCCAGTACTTC. It codes for CSARPQETQYF.

The rearrangement uses TRBV7-9 and TRBJ2-5; D perhaps matches TRBD1 (6 bases). The CDR3 is 14 residues long. Trimming pared 4 bases from V and 1 base from J, leaving 10 bases between. CDR1 and CDR2 from the germline V gene are SEHNR and FQNEAQ (reference sequence). CDR3 DNA: TGTGCCAGCAGCTCCGGGACAATCCAAGAGACCCAGTACTTC. It codes for CASSSGTIQETQYF.

The chain has TRBV5-4 and TRBJ1-2, with 7 bases fitting TRBD1. The CDR3 has 19 residues. The germline V gene has CDR1 SGHNT and CDR2 YYREEE (reference sequence). J lost 4 bases, V lost 1 base, and 19 bases had no gene match. This chain's CDR3 is CASSLFSEGASRFFYGYTF. CDR3 in DNA: TGTGCCAGCAGCTTGTTTTCTGAGGGGGCCTCCCGGTTCTTCTATGGCTACACCTTC.